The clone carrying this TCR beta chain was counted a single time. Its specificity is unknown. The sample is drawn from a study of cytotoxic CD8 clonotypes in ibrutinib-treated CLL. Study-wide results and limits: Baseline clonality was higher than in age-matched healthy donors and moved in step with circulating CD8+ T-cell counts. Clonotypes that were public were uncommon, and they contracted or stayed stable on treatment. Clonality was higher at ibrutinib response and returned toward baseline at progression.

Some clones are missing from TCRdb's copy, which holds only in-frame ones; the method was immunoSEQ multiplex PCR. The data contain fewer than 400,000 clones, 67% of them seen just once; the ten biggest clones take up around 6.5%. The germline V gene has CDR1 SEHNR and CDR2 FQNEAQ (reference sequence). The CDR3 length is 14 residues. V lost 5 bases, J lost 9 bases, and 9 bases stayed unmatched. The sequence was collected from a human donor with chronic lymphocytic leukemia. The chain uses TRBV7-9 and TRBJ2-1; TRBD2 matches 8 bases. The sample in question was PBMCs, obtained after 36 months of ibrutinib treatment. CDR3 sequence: CASSGTSNLAEQFF. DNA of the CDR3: TGTGCCAGCAGCGGGACTAGTAATCTGGCTGAGCAGTTCTTC.